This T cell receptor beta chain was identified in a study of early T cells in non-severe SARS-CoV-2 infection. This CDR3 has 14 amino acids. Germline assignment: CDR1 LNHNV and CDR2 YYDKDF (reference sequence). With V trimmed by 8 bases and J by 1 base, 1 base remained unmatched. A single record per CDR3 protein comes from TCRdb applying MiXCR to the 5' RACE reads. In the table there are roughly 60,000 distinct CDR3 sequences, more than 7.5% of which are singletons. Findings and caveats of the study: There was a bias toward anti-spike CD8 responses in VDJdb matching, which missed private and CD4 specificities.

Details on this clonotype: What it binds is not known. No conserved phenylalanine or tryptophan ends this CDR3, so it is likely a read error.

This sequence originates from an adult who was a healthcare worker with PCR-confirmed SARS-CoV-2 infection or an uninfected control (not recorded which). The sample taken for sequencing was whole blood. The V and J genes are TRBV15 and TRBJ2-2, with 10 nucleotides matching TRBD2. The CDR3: CATGLAENTGELFY. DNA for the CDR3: TGTGCCACCGGACTAGCGGAGAACACCGGGGAGCTGTTTTAT.